The 31 T cell receptor beta chains given below trace back to one sample, sequenced in a study of OX40 agonist ivuxolimab in advanced cancers. The repertoire was sequenced with immunoSEQ multiplex PCR; TCRdb's copy has only in-frame clones and lacks some. The table has about 54,000 clones, about 83% seen once. The starting material was CD4+ or CD8+ T cells sorted from blood, obtained in a trial of the OX40 agonist ivuxolimab. The source is an adult with an advanced solid tumor such as melanoma, head and neck, liver or kidney cancer.

This chain links TRBV5-4 with TRBJ1-3; D gene unclear. The CDR3 has 16 residues. Germline assignment: CDR1 SGHNT and CDR2 YYREEE (reference sequence). V was clipped by 2 bases and J by 4 bases, with 16 bases between them. CDR3 amino acids: CASSFGRSSLGNTIYF. CDR3 DNA: TGTGCCAGCAGCTTCGGGCGGAGCTCCTTAGGAAACACCATATATTTT.

J is TRBJ2-1 and V is TRBV7-2; weak D call: TRBD2 (5 bases). The germline V gene has CDR1 SGHTA and CDR2 FQGNSA. V was clipped by 5 bases and J by 8 bases, with 16 bases between them. The CDR3 has 14 residues. The CDR3 loop is CASSRTAGSDEQFF. CDR3 bases: TGTGCCAGCAGCCGAACGGCGGGCAGCGATGAGCAGTTCTTC.

This clone was picked up one time. The rearrangement uses TRBV6-6 and TRBJ1-2, with D tentatively TRBD1 (6 bases). Trimming removed 2 bases from V and 4 bases from J, with 8 bases in between. This CDR3 contains 13 residues. Per the germline V gene, CDR1 is MNHNY and CDR2 is SVGAGI (reference sequence). The DNA of the CDR3 is TGTGCCAGCAGTTACACGGACAGCTATGGCTACACCTTC. Protein: CASSYTDSYGYTF.

The chain recombines TRBV5-8 with TRBJ2-2; D not certain. Trimming removed 1 base from V and 0 bases from J, with 4 bases in between. Germline loops: CDR1 SGHTS, CDR2 YDEGEE. The CDR3 contains 14 residues. CDR3 sequence (DNA): TGTGCCAGCAGCTTGATTCCGAACACCGGGGAGCTGTTTTTT. Its translation is CASSLIPNTGELFF. The variable domain in full, with the rest retrieved from reference TRBV5-8 and TRBJ2-2, is EAGVTQSPTHLIKTRGQQATLRCSPISGHTSVYWYQQALGLGLQFLLWYDEGEERNRGNFPPRFSGRQFPNYSSELNVNALELEDSALYLCASSLIPNTGELFFGEGSRLTVL.

The CDR3 here is CASSSDRDYIQYF. The CDR3 DNA reads TGTGCCAGCAGTTCCGACAGGGATTACATTCAGTACTTC. The chain employs TRBV7-9 and TRBJ2-4; 7 bases are shared with TRBD1. Germline CDR1 SEHNR, CDR2 FQNEAQ (reference sequence). The trim removed 6 bases at V and 8 bases at J, leaving 7 bases unmatched. The length of the CDR3 is 13 residues.

The J gene is TRBJ1-2, the V gene TRBV7-3; the match to TRBD1 covers 12 bases. The CDR3 loop spans 15 amino acids. Germline CDR1 and CDR2: SGHTA and FQGTGA. J gave up 7 bases and V 4 bases, and 7 bases lay outside the gene matches. The CDR3, as DNA: TGTGCCAGCAGCTCAAATCCGGGACAGGGGGCTGGCTACACCTTC. Protein product: CASSSNPGQGAGYTF.

This clone was recorded a few times. The chain combines TRBV28 with TRBJ1-1; D remains unclear. Germline V gene data show CDR1 as MDHEN and CDR2 as SYDVKM. Trimming pared 6 bases from V and 3 bases from J, leaving 11 bases between. The CDR3 loop spans 13 amino acids. CDR3 amino acids: CASRQYGYTEAFF. CDR3 coding DNA: TGTGCCAGCAGACAGTACGGATACACTGAAGCTTTCTTT.

This rearrangement joins TRBV4-1 to TRBJ1-2; D perhaps matches TRBD1 (5 bases). With 1 base removed from V and 5 bases from J, the gap between germline ends came to 17 bases. Germline CDR1 and CDR2: MGHRA and YSYEKL. CDR3 size: 16 residues. The CDR3 spells CASSQGVHRGIYGYTF. The CDR3 coding sequence is TGCGCCAGCAGCCAAGGGGTTCACCGGGGGATATATGGCTACACCTTC.

The gene calls are TRBV7-8 and TRBJ2-7; D possibly corresponds to TRBD1 (6 bases). CDR1 is SGHVS, CDR2 FQNEAQ, per germline. CDR3 length: 13 amino acids. Trimming cost V 5 bases and J 3 bases, with 11 bases left between them. The CDR3 region has the DNA TGTGCCAGCAGCCTCCTACAGGGCTACGAGCAGTACTTC. It specifies CASSLLQGYEQYF.

This chain joins TRBV19 and TRBJ2-3, with 7 positions matching TRBD2. This CDR3 spans 16 amino acids. The V and J ends lost 2 bases and 7 bases, in that order; junction bases with no gene match: 12. Germline V gives CDR1 LNHDA, CDR2 SQIVND (reference sequence). The CDR3 loop is CASSISRGIFGHTQYF. Written as DNA, the CDR3 is TGTGCCAGTAGTATATCGCGGGGGATTTTCGGACATACGCAGTATTTT.

The rearrangement uses TRBV5-1 and TRBJ2-5; D is unclear. Germline CDR1 is SGHRS and CDR2 is YFSETQ. The V and J ends lost 4 bases and 0 bases respectively, with 10 bases between them. The CDR3 spans 14 residues. The CDR3 nucleotides are TGCGCCAGCAGCCCGGACGGACACCAAGAGACCCAGTACTTC. Its protein is CASSPDGHQETQYF.

In its sample, this clone was seen a few times. The genes are TRBV4-2 and TRBJ2-3; 14 positions match TRBD2. The ends lost 3 bases at V and 5 bases at J; junction bases unmatched: 16. The germline V gene encodes CDR1 LGHNA and CDR2 YNFKEQ. The CDR3 extends over 20 amino acids. The DNA for the CDR3 is TGTGCCAGCAGCCAGCTTACCGGGACTAGCGGGAGTGGTTCTATAGATACGCAGTATTTT. This gives the protein CASSQLTGTSGSGSIDTQYF.

V is TRBV10-3 and J is TRBJ1-2; weak D call: TRBD1 (5 bases). The CDR3 covers 13 residues. Trimming left V 4 bases short and J 6 bases short, with 12 bases between. Germline V gene lookup returns CDR1 ENHRY and CDR2 SYGVKD. The CDR3 loop reads CAISAGRVDGYTF. DNA of the CDR3: TGTGCCATCAGTGCGGGCAGGGTTGATGGCTACACCTTC.

The V and J genes are TRBV7-8 and TRBJ2-6, with 7 bases that match TRBD1. Trimming at V came to 5 bases and at J to 0 bases, leaving 10 bases not matched to a gene. The germline gives CDR1 SGHVS, CDR2 FQNEAQ. The CDR3 contains 18 residues. The DNA of the CDR3 is TGTGCCAGCAGCCATAGGGACAGTCTATTCTCTGGGGCCAACGTCCTGACTTTC. It yields the protein CASSHRDSLFSGANVLTF.

The rearrangement joins TRBV4-3 to TRBJ1-6; 9 bases match TRBD1. From germline, CDR1 is LGHNA and CDR2 YSLEER. This CDR3 has 17 amino acids. Unmatched junction bases numbered 8, after V lost 3 bases and J lost 5 bases. CDR3 protein: CASSHNDRGSDNSPLHF. CDR3 coding DNA: TGCGCCAGCAGCCACAACGACAGGGGGAGCGATAATTCACCCCTCCACTTT.

Only a few counts were recorded for this clone. V and J are TRBV10-3 and TRBJ2-3; 8 bases are a match to TRBD2. With V trimmed by 8 bases and J by 4 bases, 8 bases remained unmatched. This CDR3 comprises 14 residues. In germline, CDR1 is ENHRY, CDR2 SYGVKD. CDR3 nucleotides: TGTGCCATCGGAGGGACTAGTCTAGCAGATACGCAGTATTTT. Translating it yields CAIGGTSLADTQYF.

The chain recombines TRBV21-1 with TRBJ2-1; the table gives TRBD2 as D, unverified against the DNA. TRBV21-1 is a recognized pseudogene. This CDR3 is 16 amino acids long. The CDR3 spells CASSMSGKFSYNEQFF. The CDR3 DNA is TGTGCCAGCAGCATGAGCGGGAAATTCTCCTACAATGAGCAGTTCTTC.

Here the CDR3 DNA reads TGCGCCAGCAACGGGGACAGTTGGAACACTGAAGCTTTCTTT. It codes for CASNGDSWNTEAFF. The chain recombines TRBV5-1 with TRBJ1-1, with 7 bases identical to TRBD1. Trimming cost V 6 bases and J 1 base; bases outside gene matches: 6. The CDR3 spans 14 residues. The germline CDR1 and CDR2 sequences are SGHRS and YFSETQ.

The chain recombines TRBV28 with TRBJ2-7; 11 bases are a match to TRBD2. CDR1 MDHEN and CDR2 SYDVKM come from the germline V gene. Trimming took 3 bases from V and 4 from J; bases not matched to a gene: 8. CDR3 size: 16 residues. This chain's CDR3 is CASSLVRGLADYEQYF. Written as DNA, the CDR3 is TGTGCCAGCAGTTTGGTAAGGGGACTAGCGGATTACGAGCAGTACTTC.

This chain uses TRBV6-1 with TRBJ1-5; D is perhaps TRBD1 (5 bases). V shed 0 bases and J shed 4 bases, with 13 bases lying between them. Germline CDR1 reads MNHNS; CDR2 reads SASEGT. This CDR3 contains 16 residues. This chain's CDR3 is CASSEATARPNQPQHF. DNA of the CDR3: TGTGCCAGCAGTGAAGCGACAGCGAGACCGAATCAGCCCCAGCATTTT.

In this sample, this clone turned up once. The chain carries TRBV7-9 and TRBJ1-2; D remains unclear. The CDR3 is 15 amino acids. CDR1 is SEHNR, CDR2 FQNEAQ, per germline (reference sequence). Trimming cost V 1 base and J 4 bases, with 13 bases left between them. CDR3 sequence reads: CASSLGGNNFYGYTF. CDR3 in DNA: TGTGCCAGCAGCTTAGGAGGAAACAACTTCTATGGCTACACCTTC.

This CDR3 reads CASSRLPDNGETQYF. DNA of the CDR3: TGTGCCAGCAGCCGCCTGCCGGACAACGGAGAGACCCAGTACTTC. The chain is built from TRBV11-2 and TRBJ2-5, with D tentatively TRBD1 (5 bases). The CDR3 has 15 residues. Germline V lookup: CDR1 SGHAT, CDR2 FQNNGV. Trimming pared 5 bases from V and 4 bases from J, leaving 17 bases between.

The chain uses TRBV7-2 and TRBJ1-3; maybe TRBD1 (5 bases). Trimming removed 2 bases at V and 1 base at J, with 6 bases between. CDR1 is SGHTA, CDR2 FQGNSA, per germline. The CDR3 has 14 residues. The CDR3 nucleotides are TGTGCCAGCAGCTTACAGGGATCTGGAAACACCATATATTTT. It is translated as CASSLQGSGNTIYF.

V is TRBV7-3 and J is TRBJ2-2, with TRBD2 as a possible D gene (5 bases). The V gene's germline CDR1 is SGHTA and CDR2 FQGTGA. This CDR3 comprises 11 residues. V gave up 4 bases and J gave up 11 bases, with 8 bases separating them. This chain's CDR3 is CASSSRGELFF. As DNA, the CDR3 is TGTGCCAGCAGCTCACGGGGTGAGCTGTTTTTT.

This clone was detected only once. A junction end diverges from the germline sequence, so it may reflect a read error. This chain uses TRBV5-4 with TRBJ2-7, with unresolved D. Germline CDR1 is SGHNT and CDR2 is YYREEE (reference sequence). The CDR3 sequence is 14 residues long. The CDR3 loop reads CASSQGNGPYEQYF. The CDR3 nucleotides read TGCGCCAGCAGCCAAGGCAACGGGCCCTACGAGCAGTACTTC. Together with reference TRBV5-4 and TRBJ2-7, the CDR3 gives the full variable domain: ETGVTQSPTHLIKTRGQQVTLRCSSQSGHNTVSWYQQALGQGPQFIFQYYREEENGRGNFPPRFSGLQFPNYSSELNVNALELDDSALYLCASSQGNGPYEQYFGPGTRLTVT.

V is TRBV29-1 and J is TRBJ1-4; D may be TRBD1 (5 bases). From germline, CDR1 is SQVTM and CDR2 ANQGSEA. Between the trimmed V and J ends, which lost 6 bases and 3 bases, there was a span of 14 bases. CDR3 length: 14 residues. The CDR3, as DNA: TGCAGCGTCCTAACAGGACTCGCTAATGAAAAACTGTTTTTT. It yields the protein CSVLTGLANEKLFF.

The chain employs TRBV19 and TRBJ2-6; D unresolved. The CDR3 has 13 amino acids. V gave up 9 bases and J gave up 0 bases, with 6 bases separating them. Germline V gives CDR1 LNHDA, CDR2 SQIVND (reference sequence). The CDR3 DNA sequence: TGTGCCAGCAGCCGCTCTGGGGCCAACGTCCTGACTTTC. Its protein product is CASSRSGANVLTF. The full variable domain, rest sourced from reference TRBV19 and TRBJ2-6, is DGGITQSPKYLFRKEGQNVTLSCEQNLNHDAMYWYRQDPGQGLRLIYYSQIVNDFQKGDIAEGYSVSREKKESFPLTVTSAQKNPTAFYLCASSRSGANVLTFGAGSRLTVL.

This chain joins TRBV4-3 and TRBJ1-4; the D gene is possibly TRBD1 (6 bases). Trimming cost V 0 bases and J 6 bases, with 14 bases left between them. Germline loops: CDR1 LGHNA, CDR2 YSLEER. CDR3 length: 16 amino acids. The CDR3 loop is CASSQDTGALYEKLFF. CDR3 DNA sequence: TGCGCCAGCAGCCAAGATACGGGGGCCCTTTATGAAAAACTGTTTTTT.

The gene calls are TRBV7-3 and TRBJ2-7; D possibly matches TRBD1 or TRBD2 (5 bases each). Germline V gene data show CDR1 as SGHTA and CDR2 as FQGTGA. Trimming left V 6 bases short and J 6 bases short, with 15 bases between. This CDR3 region has 13 residues. CDR3 nucleotide sequence: TGTGCCAGCAGGGACTCCCCTCAGGGCGAGCAGTACTTC. Protein sequence: CASRDSPQGEQYF.

The rearrangement uses TRBV28 and TRBJ1-2; unclear D gene. V lost 4 bases and J lost 8, with 8 bases in between. The germline CDR1 and CDR2 sequences are MDHEN and SYDVKM. CDR3 length equals 11 residues. The CDR3: CASSSKVGYTF. The CDR3 bases are TGTGCCAGCAGTTCAAAGGTCGGCTACACCTTC.

This chain uses TRBV19 with TRBJ1-5, with a tentative D call TRBD1 (6 bases). Trimming took 5 bases from V and 6 from J, leaving 11 bases between them. There are 13 residues in the CDR3. Germline-derived CDR1 and CDR2 are LNHDA and SQIVND (reference sequence). Written as DNA, the CDR3 is TGTGCCAGTAGTCGGGGGGGCTTTCAGCCCCAGCATTTT. This gives the protein CASSRGGFQPQHF.